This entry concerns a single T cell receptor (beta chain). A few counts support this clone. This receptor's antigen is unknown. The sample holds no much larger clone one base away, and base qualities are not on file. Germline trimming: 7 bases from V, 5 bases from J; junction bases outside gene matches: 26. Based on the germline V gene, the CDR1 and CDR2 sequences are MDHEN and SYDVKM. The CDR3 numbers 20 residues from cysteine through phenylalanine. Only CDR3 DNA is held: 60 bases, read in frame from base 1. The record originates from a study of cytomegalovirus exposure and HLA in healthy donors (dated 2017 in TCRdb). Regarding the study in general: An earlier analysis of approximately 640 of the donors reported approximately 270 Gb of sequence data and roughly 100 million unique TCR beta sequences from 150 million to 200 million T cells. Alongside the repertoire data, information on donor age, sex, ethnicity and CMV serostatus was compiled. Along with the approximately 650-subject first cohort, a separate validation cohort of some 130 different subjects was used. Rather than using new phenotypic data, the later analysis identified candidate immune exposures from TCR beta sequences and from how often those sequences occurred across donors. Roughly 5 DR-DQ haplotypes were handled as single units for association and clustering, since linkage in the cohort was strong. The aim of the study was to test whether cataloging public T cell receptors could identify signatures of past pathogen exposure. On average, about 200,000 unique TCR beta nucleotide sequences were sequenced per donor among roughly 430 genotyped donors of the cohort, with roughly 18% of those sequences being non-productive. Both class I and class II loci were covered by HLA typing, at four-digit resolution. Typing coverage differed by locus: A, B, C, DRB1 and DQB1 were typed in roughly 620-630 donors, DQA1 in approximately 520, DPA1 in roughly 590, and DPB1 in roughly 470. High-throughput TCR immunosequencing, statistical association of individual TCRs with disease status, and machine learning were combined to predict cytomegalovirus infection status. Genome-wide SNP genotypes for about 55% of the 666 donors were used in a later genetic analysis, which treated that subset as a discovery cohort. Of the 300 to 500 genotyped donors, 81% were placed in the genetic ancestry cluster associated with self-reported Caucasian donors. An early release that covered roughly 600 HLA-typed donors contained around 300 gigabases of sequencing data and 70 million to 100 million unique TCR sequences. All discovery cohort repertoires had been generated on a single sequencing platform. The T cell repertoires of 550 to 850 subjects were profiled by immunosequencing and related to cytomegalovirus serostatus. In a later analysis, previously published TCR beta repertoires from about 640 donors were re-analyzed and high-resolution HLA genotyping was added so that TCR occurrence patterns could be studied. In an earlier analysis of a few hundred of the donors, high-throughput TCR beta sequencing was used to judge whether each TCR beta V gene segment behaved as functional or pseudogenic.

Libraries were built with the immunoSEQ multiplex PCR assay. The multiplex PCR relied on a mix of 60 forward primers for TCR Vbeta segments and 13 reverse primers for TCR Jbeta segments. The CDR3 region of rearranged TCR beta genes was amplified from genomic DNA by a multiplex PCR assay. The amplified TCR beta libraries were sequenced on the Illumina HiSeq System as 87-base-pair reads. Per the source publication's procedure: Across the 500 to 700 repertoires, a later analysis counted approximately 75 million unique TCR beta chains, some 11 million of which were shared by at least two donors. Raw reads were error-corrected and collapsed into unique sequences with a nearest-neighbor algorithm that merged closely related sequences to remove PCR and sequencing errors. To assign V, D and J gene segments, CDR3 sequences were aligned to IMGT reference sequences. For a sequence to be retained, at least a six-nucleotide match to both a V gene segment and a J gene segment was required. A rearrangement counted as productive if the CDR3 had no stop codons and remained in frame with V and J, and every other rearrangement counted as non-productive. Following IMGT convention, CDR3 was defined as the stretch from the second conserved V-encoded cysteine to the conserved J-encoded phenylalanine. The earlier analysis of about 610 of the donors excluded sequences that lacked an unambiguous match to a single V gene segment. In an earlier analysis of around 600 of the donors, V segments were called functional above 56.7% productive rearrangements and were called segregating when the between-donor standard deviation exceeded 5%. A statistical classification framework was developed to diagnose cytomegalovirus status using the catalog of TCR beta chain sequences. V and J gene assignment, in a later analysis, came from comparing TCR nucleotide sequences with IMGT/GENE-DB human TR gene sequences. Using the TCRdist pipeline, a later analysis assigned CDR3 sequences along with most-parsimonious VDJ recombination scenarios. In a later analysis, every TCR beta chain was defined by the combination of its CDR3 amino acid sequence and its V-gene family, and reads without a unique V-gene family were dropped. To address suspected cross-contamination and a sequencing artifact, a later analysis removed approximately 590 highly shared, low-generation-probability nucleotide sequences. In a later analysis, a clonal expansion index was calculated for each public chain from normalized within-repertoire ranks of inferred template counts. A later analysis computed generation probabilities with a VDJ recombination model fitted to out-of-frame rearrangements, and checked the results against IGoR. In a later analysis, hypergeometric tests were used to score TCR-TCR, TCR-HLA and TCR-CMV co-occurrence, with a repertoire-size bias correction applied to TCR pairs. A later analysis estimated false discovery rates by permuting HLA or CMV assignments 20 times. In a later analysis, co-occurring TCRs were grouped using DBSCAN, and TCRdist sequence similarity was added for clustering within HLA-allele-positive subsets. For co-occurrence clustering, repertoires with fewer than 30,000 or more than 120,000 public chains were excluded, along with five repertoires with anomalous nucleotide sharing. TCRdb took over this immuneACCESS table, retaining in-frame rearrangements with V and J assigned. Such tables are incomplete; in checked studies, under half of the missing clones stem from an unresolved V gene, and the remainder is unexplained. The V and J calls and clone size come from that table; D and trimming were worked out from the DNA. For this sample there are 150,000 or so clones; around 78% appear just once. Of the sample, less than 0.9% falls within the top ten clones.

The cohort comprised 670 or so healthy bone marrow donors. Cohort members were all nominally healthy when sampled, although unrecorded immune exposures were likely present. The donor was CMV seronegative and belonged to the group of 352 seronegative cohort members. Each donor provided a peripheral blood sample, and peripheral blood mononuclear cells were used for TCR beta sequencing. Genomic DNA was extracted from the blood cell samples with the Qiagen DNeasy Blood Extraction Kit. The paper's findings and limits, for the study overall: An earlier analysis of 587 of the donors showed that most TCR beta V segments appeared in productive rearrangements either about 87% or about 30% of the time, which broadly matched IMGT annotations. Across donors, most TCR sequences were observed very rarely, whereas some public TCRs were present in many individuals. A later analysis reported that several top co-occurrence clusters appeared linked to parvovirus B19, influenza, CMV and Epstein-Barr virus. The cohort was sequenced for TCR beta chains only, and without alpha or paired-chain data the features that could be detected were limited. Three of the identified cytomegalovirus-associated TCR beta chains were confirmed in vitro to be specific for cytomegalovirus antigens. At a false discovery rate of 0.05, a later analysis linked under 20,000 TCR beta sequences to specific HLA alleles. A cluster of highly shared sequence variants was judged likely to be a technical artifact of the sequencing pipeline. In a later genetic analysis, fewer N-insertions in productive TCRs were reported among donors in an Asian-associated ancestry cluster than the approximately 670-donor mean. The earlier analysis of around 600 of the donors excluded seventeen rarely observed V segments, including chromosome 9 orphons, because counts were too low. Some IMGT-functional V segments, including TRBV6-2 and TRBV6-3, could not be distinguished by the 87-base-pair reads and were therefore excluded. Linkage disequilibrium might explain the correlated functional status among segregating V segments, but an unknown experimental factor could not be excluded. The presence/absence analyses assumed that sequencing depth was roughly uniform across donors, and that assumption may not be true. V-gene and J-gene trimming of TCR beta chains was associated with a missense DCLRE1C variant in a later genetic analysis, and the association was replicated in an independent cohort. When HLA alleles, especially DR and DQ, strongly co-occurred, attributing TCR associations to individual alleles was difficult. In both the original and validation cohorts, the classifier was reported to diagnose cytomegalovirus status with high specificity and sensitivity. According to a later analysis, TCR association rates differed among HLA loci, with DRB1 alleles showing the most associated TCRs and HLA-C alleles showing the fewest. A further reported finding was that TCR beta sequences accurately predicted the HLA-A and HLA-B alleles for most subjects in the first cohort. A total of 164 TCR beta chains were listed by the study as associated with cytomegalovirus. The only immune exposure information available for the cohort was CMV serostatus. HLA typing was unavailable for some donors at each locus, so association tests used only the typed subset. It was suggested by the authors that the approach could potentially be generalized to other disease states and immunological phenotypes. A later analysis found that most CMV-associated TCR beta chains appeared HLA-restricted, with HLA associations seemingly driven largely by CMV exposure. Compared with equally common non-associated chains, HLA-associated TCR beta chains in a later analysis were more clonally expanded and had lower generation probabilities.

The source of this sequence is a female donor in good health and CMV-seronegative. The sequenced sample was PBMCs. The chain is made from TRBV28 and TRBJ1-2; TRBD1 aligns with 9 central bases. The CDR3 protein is CASTLGISWGTGSIPYGYTF. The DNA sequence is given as TGTGCCAGCACCCTAGGGATATCTTGGGGGACAGGGTCCATCCCTTATGGCTACACCTTC.